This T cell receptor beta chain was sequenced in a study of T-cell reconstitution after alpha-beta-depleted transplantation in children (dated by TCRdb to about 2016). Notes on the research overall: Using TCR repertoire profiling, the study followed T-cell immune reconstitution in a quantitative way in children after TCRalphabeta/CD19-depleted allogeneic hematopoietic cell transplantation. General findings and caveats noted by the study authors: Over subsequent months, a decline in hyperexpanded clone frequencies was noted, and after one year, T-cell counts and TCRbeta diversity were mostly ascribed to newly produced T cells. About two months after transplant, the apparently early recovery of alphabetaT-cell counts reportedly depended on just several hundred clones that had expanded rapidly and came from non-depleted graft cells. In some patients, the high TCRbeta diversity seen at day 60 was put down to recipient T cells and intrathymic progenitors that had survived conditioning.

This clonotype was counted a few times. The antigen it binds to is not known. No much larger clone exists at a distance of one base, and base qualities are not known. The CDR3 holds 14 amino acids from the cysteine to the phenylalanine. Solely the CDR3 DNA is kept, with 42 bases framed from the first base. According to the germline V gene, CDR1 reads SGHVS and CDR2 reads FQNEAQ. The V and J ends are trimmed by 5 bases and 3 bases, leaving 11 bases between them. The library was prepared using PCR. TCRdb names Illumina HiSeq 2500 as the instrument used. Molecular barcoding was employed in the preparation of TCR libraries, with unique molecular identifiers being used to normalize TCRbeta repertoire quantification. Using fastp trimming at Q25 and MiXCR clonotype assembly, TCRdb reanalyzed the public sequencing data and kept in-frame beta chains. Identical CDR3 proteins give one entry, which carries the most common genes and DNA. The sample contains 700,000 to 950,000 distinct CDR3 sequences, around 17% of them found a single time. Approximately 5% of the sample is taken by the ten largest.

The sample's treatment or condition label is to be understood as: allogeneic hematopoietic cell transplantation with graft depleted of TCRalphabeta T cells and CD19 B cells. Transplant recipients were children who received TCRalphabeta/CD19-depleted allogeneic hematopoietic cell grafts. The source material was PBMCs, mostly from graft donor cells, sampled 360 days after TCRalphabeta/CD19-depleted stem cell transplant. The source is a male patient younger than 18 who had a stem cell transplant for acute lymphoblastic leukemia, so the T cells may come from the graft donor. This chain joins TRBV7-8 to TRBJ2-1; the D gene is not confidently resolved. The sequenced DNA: TGTGCCAGCAGCCCGGACGGTAACTACAATGAGCAGTTCTTC. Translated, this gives CASSPDGNYNEQFF.